This T cell receptor (beta chain) was sequenced in a study of blood T cells in healthy people across ages. This clonotype was counted ten times or more. The germline CDR1 and CDR2 sequences are DFQATT and SNEGSKA (reference sequence). The CDR3 has 14 residues. The V gene lost 5 bases and the J gene lost 2 bases, with 16 bases spanning the gap. Combining a sample-barcoded 5' primer with a J-beta primer mix, a second PCR ran for roughly 7 to 12 cycles. TCRdb itself ran the 5' RACE reads through MiXCR, one entry per CDR3 protein. The sample comprises hundreds of thousands of distinct CDR3 sequences, roughly 31% of which are singletons, and around 16% rests with the top ten.

The specimen was blood. The clonotype originates from an elderly woman in good health. The J gene is TRBJ2-7, the V gene TRBV20-1; the D gene could be TRBD1 or TRBD2 (6 bases each). This CDR3 reads CSASLRGGPYEQYF. As DNA, the CDR3 is TGCAGTGCTTCCCTTAGAGGGGGGCCCTACGAGCAGTACTTC.